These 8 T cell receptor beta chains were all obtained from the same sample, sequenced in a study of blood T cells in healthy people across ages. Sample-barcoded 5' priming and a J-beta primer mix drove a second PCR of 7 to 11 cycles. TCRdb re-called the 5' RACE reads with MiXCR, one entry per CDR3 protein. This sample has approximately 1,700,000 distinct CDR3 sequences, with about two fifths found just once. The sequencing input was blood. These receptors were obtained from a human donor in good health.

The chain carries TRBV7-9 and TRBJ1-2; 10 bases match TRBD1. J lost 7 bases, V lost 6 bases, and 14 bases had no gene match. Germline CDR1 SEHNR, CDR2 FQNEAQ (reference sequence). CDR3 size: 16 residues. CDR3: CASSHSQTGGAGGYTF. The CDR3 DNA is TGTGCCAGCAGTCACAGTCAGACAGGGGGCGCCGGTGGCTACACCTTC.

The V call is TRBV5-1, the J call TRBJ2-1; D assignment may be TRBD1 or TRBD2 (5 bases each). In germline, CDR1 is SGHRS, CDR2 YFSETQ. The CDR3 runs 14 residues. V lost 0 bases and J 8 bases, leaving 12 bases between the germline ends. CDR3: CASSLAGRKDEQFF. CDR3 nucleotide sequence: TGCGCCAGCAGCTTGGCGGGACGGAAAGATGAGCAGTTCTTC.

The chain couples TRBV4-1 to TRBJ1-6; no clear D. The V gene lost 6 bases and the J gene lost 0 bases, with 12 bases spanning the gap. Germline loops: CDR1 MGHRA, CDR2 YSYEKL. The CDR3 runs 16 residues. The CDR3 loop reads CASRRDPSSYNSPLHF. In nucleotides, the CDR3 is TGCGCCAGCAGACGGGATCCCAGCTCCTATAATTCACCCCTCCACTTT.

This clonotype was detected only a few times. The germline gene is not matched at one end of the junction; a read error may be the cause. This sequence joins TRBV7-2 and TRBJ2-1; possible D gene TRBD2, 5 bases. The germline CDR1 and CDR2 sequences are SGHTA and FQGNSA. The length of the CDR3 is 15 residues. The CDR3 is CACSPLTSEGDEQFF. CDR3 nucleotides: TGTGCCTGCAGCCCCCTTACTTCTGAGGGAGATGAGCAGTTCTTC.

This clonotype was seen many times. The CDR3 nucleotides read TGTGCCACCAGTGACCCAGGGTATGGCTACACCTTC. Amino acids: CATSDPGYGYTF. The chain carries TRBV24-1 and TRBJ1-2; D might be TRBD1 (5 bases). The CDR3 is made up of 12 amino acids. V lost 4 bases to trimming and J lost 5 bases, with 7 bases between them. Per the germline V gene, CDR1 is KGHDR and CDR2 is SFDVKD.

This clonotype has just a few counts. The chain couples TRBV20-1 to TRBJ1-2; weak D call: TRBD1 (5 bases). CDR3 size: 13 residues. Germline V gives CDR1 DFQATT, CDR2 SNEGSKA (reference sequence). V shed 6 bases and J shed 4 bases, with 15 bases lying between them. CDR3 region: CSADRIGGYGYTF. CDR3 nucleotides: TGCAGTGCCGACCGGATCGGGGGCTATGGCTACACCTTC.

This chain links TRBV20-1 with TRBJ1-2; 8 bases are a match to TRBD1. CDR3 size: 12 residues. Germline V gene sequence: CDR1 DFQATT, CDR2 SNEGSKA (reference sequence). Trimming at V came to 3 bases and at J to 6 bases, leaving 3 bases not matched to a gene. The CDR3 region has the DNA TGCAGTGCTAGGGACAGGGCAGATGGCTACACCTTC. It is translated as CSARDRADGYTF.

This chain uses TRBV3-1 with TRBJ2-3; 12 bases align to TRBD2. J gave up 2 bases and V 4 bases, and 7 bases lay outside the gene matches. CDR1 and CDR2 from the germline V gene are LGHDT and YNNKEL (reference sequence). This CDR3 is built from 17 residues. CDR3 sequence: CASSPSGGVQSTDTQYF. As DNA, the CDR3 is TGTGCCAGCAGCCCTAGCGGGGGGGTTCAATCCACAGATACGCAGTATTTT.